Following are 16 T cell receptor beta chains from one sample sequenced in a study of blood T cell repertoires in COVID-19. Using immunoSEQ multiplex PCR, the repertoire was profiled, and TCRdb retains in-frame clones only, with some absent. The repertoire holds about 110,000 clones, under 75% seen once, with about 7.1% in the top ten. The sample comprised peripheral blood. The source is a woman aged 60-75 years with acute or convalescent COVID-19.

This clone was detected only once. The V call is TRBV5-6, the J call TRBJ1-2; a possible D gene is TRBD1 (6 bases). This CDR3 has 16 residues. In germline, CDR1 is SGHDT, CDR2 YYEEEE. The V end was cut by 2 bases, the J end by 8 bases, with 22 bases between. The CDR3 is CASSFWTAGPSRGYTF. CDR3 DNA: TGTGCCAGCAGCTTCTGGACAGCTGGCCCTTCGCGCGGCTACACCTTC.

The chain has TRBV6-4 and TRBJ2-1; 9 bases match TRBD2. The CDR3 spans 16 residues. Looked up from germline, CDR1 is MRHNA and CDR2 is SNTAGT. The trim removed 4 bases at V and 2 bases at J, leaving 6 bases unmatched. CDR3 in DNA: TGTGCCAGCAGTGCATCTCCTAGCGGGGCCTACAATGAGCAGTTCTTC. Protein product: CASSASPSGAYNEQFF.

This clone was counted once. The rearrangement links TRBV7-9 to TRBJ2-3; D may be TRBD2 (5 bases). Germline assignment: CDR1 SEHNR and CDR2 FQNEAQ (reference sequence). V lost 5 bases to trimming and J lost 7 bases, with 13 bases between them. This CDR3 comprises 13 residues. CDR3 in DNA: TGTGCCAGCAGCACCATAGCGTCAAATACGCAGTATTTT. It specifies CASSTIASNTQYF.

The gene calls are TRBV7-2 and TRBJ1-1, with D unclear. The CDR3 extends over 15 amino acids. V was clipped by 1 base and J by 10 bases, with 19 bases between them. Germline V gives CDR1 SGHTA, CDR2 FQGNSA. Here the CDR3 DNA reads TGTGCCAGCAGCTTAGAGGTATTGGGGAGCAGAGTAGCTTTCTTT. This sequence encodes CASSLEVLGSRVAFF.

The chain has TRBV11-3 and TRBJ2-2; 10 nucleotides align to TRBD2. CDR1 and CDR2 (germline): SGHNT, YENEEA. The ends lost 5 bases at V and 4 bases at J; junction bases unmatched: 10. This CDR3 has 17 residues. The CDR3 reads CASSHPGASGGTGELFF. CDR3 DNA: TGTGCCAGCAGCCACCCCGGGGCTAGCGGGGGCACCGGGGAGCTGTTTTTT.

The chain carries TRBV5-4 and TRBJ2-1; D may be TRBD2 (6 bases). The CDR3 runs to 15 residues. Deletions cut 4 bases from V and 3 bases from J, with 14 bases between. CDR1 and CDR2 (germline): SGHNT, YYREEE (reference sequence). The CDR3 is CASSGGLEHYNEQFF. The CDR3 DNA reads TGTGCCAGCAGCGGGGGACTCGAACACTACAATGAGCAGTTCTTC.

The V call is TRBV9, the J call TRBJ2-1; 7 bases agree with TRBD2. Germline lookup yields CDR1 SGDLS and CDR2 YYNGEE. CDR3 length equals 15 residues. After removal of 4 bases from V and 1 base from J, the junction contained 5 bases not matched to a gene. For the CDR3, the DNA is TGTGCCAGCAGCTTTAGCGGGCCGTCCTACAATGAGCAGTTCTTC. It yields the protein CASSFSGPSYNEQFF.

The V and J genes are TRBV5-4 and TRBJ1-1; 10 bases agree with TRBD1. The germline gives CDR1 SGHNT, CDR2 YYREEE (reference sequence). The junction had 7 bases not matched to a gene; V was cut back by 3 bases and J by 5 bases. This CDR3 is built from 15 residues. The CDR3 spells CASSSGTGVRTEAFF. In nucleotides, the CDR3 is TGTGCCAGCAGCTCTGGGACAGGGGTGCGGACTGAAGCTTTCTTT.

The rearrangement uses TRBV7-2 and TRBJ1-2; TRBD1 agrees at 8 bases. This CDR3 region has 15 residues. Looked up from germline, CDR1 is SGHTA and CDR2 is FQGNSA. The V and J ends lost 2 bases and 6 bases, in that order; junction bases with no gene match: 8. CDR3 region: CASSLSGGAEDGYTF. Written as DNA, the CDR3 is TGTGCCAGCAGCTTATCAGGGGGCGCTGAGGATGGCTACACCTTC.

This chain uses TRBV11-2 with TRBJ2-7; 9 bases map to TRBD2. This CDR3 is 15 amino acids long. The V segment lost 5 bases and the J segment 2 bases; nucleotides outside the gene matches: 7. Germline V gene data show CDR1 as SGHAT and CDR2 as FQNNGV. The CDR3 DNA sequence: TGTGCCAGCAGCCTGACTAGCGGAATAACCTACGAGCAGTACTTC. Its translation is CASSLTSGITYEQYF.

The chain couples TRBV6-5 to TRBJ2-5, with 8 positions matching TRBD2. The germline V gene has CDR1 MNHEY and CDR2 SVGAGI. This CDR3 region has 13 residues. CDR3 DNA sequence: TGTGCTAGCGGGGAGACGTACCAAGAGACCCAGTACTTC. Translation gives CASGETYQETQYF.

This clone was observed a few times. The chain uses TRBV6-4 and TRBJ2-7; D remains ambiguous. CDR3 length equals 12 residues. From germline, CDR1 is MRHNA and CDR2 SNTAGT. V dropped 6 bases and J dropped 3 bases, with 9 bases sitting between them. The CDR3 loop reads CASSVTRYEQYF. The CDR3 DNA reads TGTGCCAGCAGCGTGACACGCTACGAGCAGTACTTC.

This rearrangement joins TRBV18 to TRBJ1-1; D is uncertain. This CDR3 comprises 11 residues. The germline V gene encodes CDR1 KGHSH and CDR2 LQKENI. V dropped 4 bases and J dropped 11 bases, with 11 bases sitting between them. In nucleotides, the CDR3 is TGTGCCAGCTCACTCGGGGAACGGGCTTTCTTT. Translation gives CASSLGERAFF.

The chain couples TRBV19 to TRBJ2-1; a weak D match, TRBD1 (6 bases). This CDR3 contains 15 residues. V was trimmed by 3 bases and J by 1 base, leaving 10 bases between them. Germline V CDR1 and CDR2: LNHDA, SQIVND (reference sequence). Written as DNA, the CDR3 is TGTGCCAGTAGTATCCCAGGGGTATCCTACAATGAGCAGTTCTTC. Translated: CASSIPGVSYNEQFF.

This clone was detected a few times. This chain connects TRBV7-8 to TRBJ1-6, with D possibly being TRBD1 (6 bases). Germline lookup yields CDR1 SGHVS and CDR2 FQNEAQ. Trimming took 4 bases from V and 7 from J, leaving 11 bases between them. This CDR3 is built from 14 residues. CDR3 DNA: TGTGCCAGCAGCTCCAGGGGCAAGAATTCACCCCTCCACTTT. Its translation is CASSSRGKNSPLHF.

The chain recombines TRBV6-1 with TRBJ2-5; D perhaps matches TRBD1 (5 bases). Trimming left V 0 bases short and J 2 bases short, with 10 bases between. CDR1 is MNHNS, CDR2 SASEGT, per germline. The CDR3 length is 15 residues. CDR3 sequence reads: CASSEAHRQQETQYF. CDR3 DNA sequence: TGTGCCAGCAGTGAAGCCCACCGACAGCAAGAGACCCAGTACTTC.